This T cell receptor (beta chain) originates from a study of blood T cell repertoires in COVID-19. Trimming shortened V by 5 bases and J by 3 bases, and 7 bases separated the two germline ends. This CDR3 is built from 11 residues. Per germline, CDR1 SQVTM and CDR2 ANQGSEA. Clones were read by immunoSEQ multiplex PCR, and TCRdb kept only the in-frame ones, dropping some. In the table there are 110,000 to 150,000 clones, roughly four fifths of which are singletons. Sequenced material: peripheral blood. This TCR derives from a human donor in a cohort sampled during active COVID-19. The V gene is TRBV29-1, the J gene TRBJ1-1; the D is unclear. The CDR3 DNA follows: TGCAGCGTTAGCCGATACACTGAAGCTTTCTTT. Translating it yields CSVSRYTEAFF. The complete variable domain, with remaining parts taken from reference TRBV29-1 and TRBJ1-1, reads SAVISQKPSRDICQRGTSLTIQCQVDSQVTMMFWYRQQPGQSLTLIATANQGSEATYESGFVIDKFPISRPNLTFSTLTVSNMSPEDSSIYLCSVSRYTEAFFGQGTRLTVV.